This paragraph covers one TCR beta chain sequence. V lost 0 bases and J 10 bases, leaving 12 bases between the germline ends. CDR1 and CDR2 from the germline V gene are LGHDT and YNNKEL (reference sequence). The CDR3 extends over 13 amino acids. The sample belongs to a study of blood T cell repertoires in COVID-19. Overall study: The cDNA or gDNA used as material had been derived from T cells, B-cell-depleted T cells, or PBMCs.

Clones were read by immunoSEQ multiplex PCR, and TCRdb kept only the in-frame ones, dropping some. Of some 27,000 clones in the sample, around 86% are singletons; the top ten hold approximately 15%. This clonotype originated in a human donor in a cohort sampled during active COVID-19. The donor label of this sample is uncertain. The source material was peripheral blood. J is TRBJ1-1 and V is TRBV3-1 (or the pseudogene TRBV3-2), with D maybe TRBD1 (6 bases). The CDR3 loop is CASSQEQGSVAFF. DNA of the CDR3: TGTGCCAGCAGCCAAGAACAGGGTTCGGTAGCTTTCTTT.